This T cell receptor beta chain came from a study of T-cell memory formation after mild COVID-19. As to this clonotype: A junction boundary mismatches the germline segment, possibly from a read error.

CDR3 length: 15 amino acids. Germline V lookup: CDR1 SGHAT, CDR2 FQNNGV. Using its own MiXCR run on the 5' RACE reads, TCRdb lists one record per CDR3 protein. The sample records about 240,000 distinct CDR3 sequences, roughly a tenth being singletons. This chain connects TRBV11-2 to TRBJ2-3; the D is unclear. This clonotype originated in a man between 18 and 35 years old who had mild COVID-19 (a few samples of this study predate the infection). Cell type and time point are not known. Sequencing input: PBMCs or a T cell subset sorted from them (not recorded which). CDR3: CASSLAVKGTDAQYF. CDR3 DNA sequence: TGTGCCAGCAGCTTAGCAGTGAAGGGCACAGATGCGCAGTATTTT.